This TCR beta chain originates from a study of cytomegalovirus exposure and HLA in healthy donors. Whole-study results and caveats: Later, TCR association rates were found to vary by HLA locus, highest for DRB1 and lowest for HLA-C. In a later analysis, HLA-associated TCR beta chains were more clonally expanded than equally common others.

As for this clone: Antigen unknown.

PCR primers comprised 60 Vbeta and 13 Jbeta primers. The method was immunoSEQ multiplex PCR; TCRdb's version includes in-frame clones alone and lacks a portion of them. The repertoire holds roughly 120,000 clones, with about 80% as singletons. Trimming cost V 4 bases and J 5 bases; bases outside gene matches: 1. From germline, CDR1 is SGHNT and CDR2 YENEEA. The CDR3 has 13 amino acids. Sequenced material: PBMCs. The V gene is TRBV11-3, the J gene TRBJ1-1, with 10 bases identical to TRBD1. The receptor's source is a man between 25 and 39 years old in good health and CMV-seronegative. CDR3 DNA: TGTGCCAGCAGCTGGGGACAGGGGACTGAAGCTTTCTTT. It yields the protein CASSWGQGTEAFF.